This T cell receptor (beta chain) derives from a study of PD-1 blockade in classical Hodgkin lymphoma. Findings and limits, study-wide: Patients who responded completely had about the same baseline diversity as newly diagnosed patients. Exclusion was the outcome for patients who began nivolumab under 1 year after ASCT. Researchers reported that CD4+ TCR diversity, though not CD8+, rose significantly by C4D1.

On this clone: The target antigen is unknown.

From germline, CDR1 is SGHRS and CDR2 YFSETQ. The CDR3 loop spans 15 amino acids. V trimming: 0 bases; J trimming: 5 bases; junction bases outside the gene matches: 5. This table comes from immunoSEQ multiplex PCR, and its TCRdb copy is limited to in-frame clones, with some not included. The data contain tens of thousands of clones, about 85% of them singletons. Patients all relapsed after autologous stem cell transplantation, and there was variation in brentuximab vedotin exposure. Researchers used magnetic negative selection to pull out pure CD4+ T cells from thawed PBMCs. Best response was recorded as complete response, partial response or progressive disease.

This TCR came from a human donor with classical Hodgkin lymphoma. The input for sequencing was CD4+ T cells from blood, taken at baseline. The V call is TRBV5-1, the J call TRBJ1-5; TRBD1 aligns across 7 bases. The CDR3 spells CASSLGDSPYQPQHF. The DNA of the CDR3 is TGCGCCAGCAGCTTGGGGGACAGCCCATATCAGCCCCAGCATTTT.